This record concerns one TCR beta chain sequence. The antigen is unknown. Uncontrolled infection, other autoimmune disease, pregnancy or lactation barred patients from enrollment. This sample is drawn from a study of T cells in Graves' hyperthyroidism and ophthalmopathy. As for the study in general: Peripheral blood collection took place at initial diagnosis, before any treatment.

Germline V gene data show CDR1 as LGHNA and CDR2 as YSLEER. After removal of 1 base from V and 4 bases from J, the junction contained 7 bases not matched to a gene. The CDR3 loop spans 16 amino acids. General observations from the study: Ophthalmopathy cases were set apart from stable hyperthyroidism by a 13 V-J model.

Authors of the study amplified TCR beta CDR3 regions from RNA transcripts. The study used the HTBI primer set for a first-round RT-PCR of the TCR CDR3. One entry per CDR3 protein results from TCRdb running MiXCR on the multiplex PCR reads. This sample has 490,000 or so distinct CDR3 sequences, with about 22% found just once. The chain recombines TRBV4-3 with TRBJ2-1; TRBD2 agrees at 7 bases. This TCR was sampled from a woman in her seventies with Graves' ophthalmopathy. The sequenced sample was blood. This CDR3 reads CASSQAGGSGYNEQFF. CDR3 sequence (DNA): TGCGCCAGCAGCCAAGCGGGGGGAAGCGGTTACAATGAGCAGTTCTTC.